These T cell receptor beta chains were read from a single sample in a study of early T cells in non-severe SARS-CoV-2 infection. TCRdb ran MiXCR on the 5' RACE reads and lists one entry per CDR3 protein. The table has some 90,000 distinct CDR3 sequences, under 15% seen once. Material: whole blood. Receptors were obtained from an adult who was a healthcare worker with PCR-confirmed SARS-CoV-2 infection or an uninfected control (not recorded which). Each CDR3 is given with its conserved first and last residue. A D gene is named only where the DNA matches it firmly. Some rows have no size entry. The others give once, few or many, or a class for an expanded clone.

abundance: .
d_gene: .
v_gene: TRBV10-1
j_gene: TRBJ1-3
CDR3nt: TGCGCCAGCGTCCCAAGTCCGGCTGGAAACACCATATATTTT
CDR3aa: CASVPSPAGNTIYF

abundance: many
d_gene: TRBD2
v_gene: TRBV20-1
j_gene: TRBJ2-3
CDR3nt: TGCAGTGCACCGACTAGCGGCCGCACAGATACGCAGTATTTT
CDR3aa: CSAPTSGRTDTQYF

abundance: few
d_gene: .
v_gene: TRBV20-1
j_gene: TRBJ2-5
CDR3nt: TGCAGTGCCAAAATCACAGGAGGGGCTGGGACCCAGTACTTC
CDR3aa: CSAKITGGAGTQYF

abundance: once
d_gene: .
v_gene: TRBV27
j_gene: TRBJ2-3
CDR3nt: TGTGCCAGCAGTTTACAGATAGCAGGTTTAGGGACAGATACGCAGTATTTT
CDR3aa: CASSLQIAGLGTDTQYF

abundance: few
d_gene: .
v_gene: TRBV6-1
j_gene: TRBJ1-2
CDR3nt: TGTGCCAGCAGTGAAGCAGGGGCGAACTATGGCTACACCTTC
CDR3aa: CASSEAGANYGYTF

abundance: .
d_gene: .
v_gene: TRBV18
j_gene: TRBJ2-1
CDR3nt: TGTGCCAGCTCAAGGCTAGACTCCTACAATGAGCAGTTCTTC
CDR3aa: CASSRLDSYNEQFF

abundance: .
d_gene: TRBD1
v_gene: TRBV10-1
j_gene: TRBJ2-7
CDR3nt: TGCGCCAGCCCTGGGACAGGGGGTGACGAGCAGTACTTC
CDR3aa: CASPGTGGDEQYF

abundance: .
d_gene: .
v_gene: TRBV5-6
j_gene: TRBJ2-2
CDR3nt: TGTGCCAGCAGCTTATCAGCCAGGAGTTTAACCGGGGAGCTGTTTTTT
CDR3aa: CASSLSARSLTGELFF

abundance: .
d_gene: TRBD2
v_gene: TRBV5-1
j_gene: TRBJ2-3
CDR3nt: TGCGCCAGCAGCGCCGGGACTAGCTGGAGAGAGGATACGCAGTATTTT
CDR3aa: CASSAGTSWREDTQYF

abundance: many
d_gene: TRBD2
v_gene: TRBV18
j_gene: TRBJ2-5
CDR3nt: TGTGCCAGCTCGGATATGACTAGCGGGAGCGGAGAGACCCAGTACTTC
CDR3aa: CASSDMTSGSGETQYF

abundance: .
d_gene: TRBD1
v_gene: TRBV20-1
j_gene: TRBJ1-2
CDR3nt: TGCAGTGCTATAGGCCCTCAGGGGGTTTTAGATGGCTACACCTTC
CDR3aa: CSAIGPQGVLDGYTF

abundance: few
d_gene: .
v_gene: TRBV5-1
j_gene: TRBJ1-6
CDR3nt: TGCGCCAGCAGTCGGGTTAATAATTCACCCCTCCACTTT
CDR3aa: CASSRVNNSPLHF

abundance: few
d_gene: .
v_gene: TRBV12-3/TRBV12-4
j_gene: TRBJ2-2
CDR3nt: TGTGCCAGCAGTCAAGGGACCAACACCGGGGAGCTGTTTTTT
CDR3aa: CASSQGTNTGELFF

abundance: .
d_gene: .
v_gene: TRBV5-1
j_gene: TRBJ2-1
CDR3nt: TGCGCCAGCAGCATAGACAGGCCCCACGGCAATGAGCAGTTCTTC
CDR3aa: CASSIDRPHGNEQFF

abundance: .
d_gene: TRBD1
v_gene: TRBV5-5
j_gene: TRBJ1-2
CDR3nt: TGTGCCAGCAGCTTGATGCAGGGGGCGGACTATGGCTACACCTTC
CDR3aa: CASSLMQGADYGYTF

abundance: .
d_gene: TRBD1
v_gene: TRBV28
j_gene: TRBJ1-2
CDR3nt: TGTGCCAGCATCCTCGACATAACAGGGGGTGGCTACACCTTC
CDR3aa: CASILDITGGGYTF

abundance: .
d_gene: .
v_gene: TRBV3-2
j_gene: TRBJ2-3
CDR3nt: TGTGCCAGCGCCGCCGGCGGAGATACGCAGTATTTT
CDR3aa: CASAAGGDTQYF

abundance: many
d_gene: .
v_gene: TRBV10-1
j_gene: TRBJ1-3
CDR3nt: TGCGCCAGCAGTGAGTCGACGGGAAGATCTGGAAACACCATATATTTT
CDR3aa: CASSESTGRSGNTIYF

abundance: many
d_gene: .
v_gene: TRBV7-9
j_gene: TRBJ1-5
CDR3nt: TGTGCCAGCAGTTATAGCAATCAGCCCCAGCATTTT
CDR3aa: CASSYSNQPQHF

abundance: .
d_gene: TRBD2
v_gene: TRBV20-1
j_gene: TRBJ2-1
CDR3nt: TGCAGTGCTTACTTTCGAGCGGGGATGGAGCAGTTCTTC
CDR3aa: CSAYFRAGMEQFF

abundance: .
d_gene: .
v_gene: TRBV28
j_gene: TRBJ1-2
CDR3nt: TGTGCCAGCAGTTTCCCGGACGCCGTGAACTATGGCTACACCTTC
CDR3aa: CASSFPDAVNYGYTF

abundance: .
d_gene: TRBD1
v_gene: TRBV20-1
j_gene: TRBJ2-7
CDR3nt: TGCAGTGCTAGAGATTTCCGGGGACAGGGCTTAGGCGAGCAGTACTTC
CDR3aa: CSARDFRGQGLGEQYF

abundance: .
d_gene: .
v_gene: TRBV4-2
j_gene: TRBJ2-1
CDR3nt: TGTGCCAGCAGCCAAGCGAACTACAATTCCTACAATGAGCAGTTCTTC
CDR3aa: CASSQANYNSYNEQFF

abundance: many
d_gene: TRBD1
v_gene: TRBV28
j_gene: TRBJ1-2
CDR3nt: TGTGCCAGCAGCCTGGGACAGAGCTATGGCTACACCTTC
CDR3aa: CASSLGQSYGYTF

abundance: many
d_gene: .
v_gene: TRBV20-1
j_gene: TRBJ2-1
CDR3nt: TGCAGTGCTAGAGACCAGGAGGGCCCTTACAATGAGCAGTTCTTC
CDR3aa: CSARDQEGPYNEQFF

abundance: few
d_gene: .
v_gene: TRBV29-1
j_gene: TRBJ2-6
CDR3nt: TGCAGCGTCCGGACGCTTGGGGCCAACGTCCTGACTTTC
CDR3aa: CSVRTLGANVLTF

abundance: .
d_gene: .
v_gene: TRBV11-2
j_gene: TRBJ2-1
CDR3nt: TGTGCCAGCAGCTCCAGCCCAGGGGCATACAATGAGCAGTTCTTC
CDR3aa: CASSSSPGAYNEQFF

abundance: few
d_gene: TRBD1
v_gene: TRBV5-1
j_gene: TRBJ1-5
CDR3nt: TGCGCCAGCAGCTTGGAACAGGGGAGGCAGCCCCAGCATTTT
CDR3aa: CASSLEQGRQPQHF

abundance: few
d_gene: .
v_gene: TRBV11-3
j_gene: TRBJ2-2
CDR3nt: TGTGCCAGCAGCTCCACTCAGGGCAAGGGGGAGCTGTTTTTT
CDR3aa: CASSSTQGKGELFF

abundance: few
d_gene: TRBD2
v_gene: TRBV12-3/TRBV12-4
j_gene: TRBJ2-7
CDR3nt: TGTGCCAGCAGTGCCGGTGATGGACTAGCGCGGGAAAGCTACGAGCAGTACTTC
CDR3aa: CASSAGDGLARESYEQYF

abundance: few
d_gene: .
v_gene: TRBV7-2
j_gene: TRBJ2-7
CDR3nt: TGTGCCAGCAGCTCGGACTCGACTAGTCTGGCCGAGCAGTACTTC
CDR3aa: CASSSDSTSLAEQYF

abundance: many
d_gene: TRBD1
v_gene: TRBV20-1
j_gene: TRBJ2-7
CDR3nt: TGCAGTGCTGGGGACAGAAACTACTACGAGCAGTACTTC
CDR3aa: CSAGDRNYYEQYF

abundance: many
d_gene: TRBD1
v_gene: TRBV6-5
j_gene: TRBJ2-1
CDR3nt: TGTGCCAGCAGCCAATTTAAAACGGGACAGGGCCAGTTCTTC
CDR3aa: CASSQFKTGQGQFF

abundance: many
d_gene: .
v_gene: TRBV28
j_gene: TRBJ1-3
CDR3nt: TGTGCCAGCAGTCTAGGAAACACCATATATTTT
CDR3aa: CASSLGNTIYF

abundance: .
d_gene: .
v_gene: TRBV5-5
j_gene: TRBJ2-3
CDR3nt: TGTGCCAGCAGCTTGTGGGACCCCACAGATACGCAGTATTTT
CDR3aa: CASSLWDPTDTQYF

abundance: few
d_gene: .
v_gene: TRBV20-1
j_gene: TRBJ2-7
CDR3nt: TGCAGTGCGAAGAACTCCTACGAGCAGTACTTC
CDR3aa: CSAKNSYEQYF

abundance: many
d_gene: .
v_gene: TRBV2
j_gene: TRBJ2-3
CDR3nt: TGTGCCAGCAGTGAGATAGATACGCAGTATTTT
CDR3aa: CASSEIDTQYF

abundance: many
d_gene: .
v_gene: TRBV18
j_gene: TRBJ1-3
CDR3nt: TGTGCCAGCTCACGTCGAGACACCATATATTTT
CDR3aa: CASSRRDTIYF

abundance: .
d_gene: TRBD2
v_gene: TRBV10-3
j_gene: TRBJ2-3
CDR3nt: TGTGCCATCAGTACACCACCGGGACTAGCGGAATGGAACACAGATACGCAGTATTTT
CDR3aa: CAISTPPGLAEWNTDTQYF

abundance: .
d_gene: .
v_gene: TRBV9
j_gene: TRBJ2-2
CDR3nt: TGTGCCACCTGGGGCCTCAACACCGGGGAGCTGTTTTTT
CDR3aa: CATWGLNTGELFF

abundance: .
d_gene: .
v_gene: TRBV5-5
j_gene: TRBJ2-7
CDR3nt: TGTGCCAGCAGCTTACAGGGATCGGCAACCTACGAGCAGTACTTC
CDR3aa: CASSLQGSATYEQYF